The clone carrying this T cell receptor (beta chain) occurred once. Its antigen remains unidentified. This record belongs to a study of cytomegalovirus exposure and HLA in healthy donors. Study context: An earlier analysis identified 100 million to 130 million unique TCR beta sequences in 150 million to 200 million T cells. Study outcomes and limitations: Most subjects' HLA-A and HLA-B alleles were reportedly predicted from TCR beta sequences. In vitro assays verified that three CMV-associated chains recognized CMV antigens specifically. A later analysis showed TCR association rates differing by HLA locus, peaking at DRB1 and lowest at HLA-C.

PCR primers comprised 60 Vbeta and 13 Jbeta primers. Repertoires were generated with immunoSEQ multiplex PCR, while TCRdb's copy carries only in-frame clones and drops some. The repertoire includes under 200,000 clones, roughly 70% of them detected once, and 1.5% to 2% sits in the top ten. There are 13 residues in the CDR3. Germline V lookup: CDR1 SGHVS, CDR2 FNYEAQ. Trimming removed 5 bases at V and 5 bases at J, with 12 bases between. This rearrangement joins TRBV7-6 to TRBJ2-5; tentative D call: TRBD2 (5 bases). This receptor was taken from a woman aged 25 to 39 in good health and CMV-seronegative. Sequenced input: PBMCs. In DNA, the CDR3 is TGTGCCAGCAGCCAGAGGGCCCGTGAGACCCAGTACTTC. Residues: CASSQRARETQYF.